This TCR beta chain comes out of a study of regulatory T cells in long-lasting Graves disease. Study summary: Over-5-year antithyroid drug use with positive TSH receptor antibodies defined persistent Graves' disease in the study.

Time point reported: persistent/refractory GD, antithyroid drugs over 5 years with positive TRAb. PBMC RNA served as the TCR library source. This clonotype was seen many times. Sequencing libraries for TCR beta were prepared with iRepertoire HTBI primers and Arm-PCR of CDR3 regions. TCRdb itself ran the multiplex PCR reads through MiXCR, one entry per CDR3 protein. The table has 400,000 or so distinct CDR3 sequences, about a fifth seen once. Sequencing was performed on peripheral blood mononuclear cells (PBMCs), taken when the disease was refractory, from a patient treated with antithyroid drugs. This receptor was obtained from a female donor with Graves disease.

The CDR3 DNA reads as TGTGCCAGCAGTCCCAACAGACAGCAGTTATTACTACCCGAGGGTGCACACTACGAGCAGTACTTC. Protein product: CASSPNRQQLLLPEGAHYEQYF. The V gene is TRBV12-3 or TRBV12-4, the J gene TRBJ2-7; D could derive from TRBD1 or TRBD2 (5 bases each). V lost 5 bases and J lost 3, with 38 bases in between. This CDR3 region has 22 residues.